This T cell receptor (beta chain) was sequenced during a study of technical replicates of blood from several donors. The trim removed 7 bases at V and 9 bases at J, leaving 14 bases unmatched. The CDR3 sequence is 16 residues long. CDR1 and CDR2 (germline): MNHEY, SMNVEV (reference sequence). Method: immunoSEQ multiplex PCR; TCRdb's copy keeps in-frame clones and lacks some. The top ten clones hold roughly 0.28% of a sample with tens of thousands of clones, about 95% of them seen once. This receptor was taken from a human donor in good health. The sample was T cells isolated from PBMCs. The rearrangement links TRBV27 to TRBJ2-7; TRBD2 agrees at 14 bases. The CDR3 is CASNTWSTSGRGGQYF. CDR3 nucleotides: TGTGCCAGCAATACTTGGTCGACTAGCGGGAGGGGCGGGCAGTACTTC.